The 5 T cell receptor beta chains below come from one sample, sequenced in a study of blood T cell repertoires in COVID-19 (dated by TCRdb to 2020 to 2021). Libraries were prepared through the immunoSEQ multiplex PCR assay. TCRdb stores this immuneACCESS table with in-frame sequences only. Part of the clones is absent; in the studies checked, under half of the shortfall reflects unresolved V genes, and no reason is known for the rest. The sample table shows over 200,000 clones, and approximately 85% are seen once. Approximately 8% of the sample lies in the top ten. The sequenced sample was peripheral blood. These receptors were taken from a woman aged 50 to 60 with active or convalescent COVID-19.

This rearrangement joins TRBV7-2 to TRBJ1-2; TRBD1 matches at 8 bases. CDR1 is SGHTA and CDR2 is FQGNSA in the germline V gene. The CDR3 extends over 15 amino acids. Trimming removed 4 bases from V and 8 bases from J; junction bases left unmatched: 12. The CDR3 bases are TGTGCCAGCAGCTCCTACGGACAGGGCCCTTGGGGCTACACCTTC. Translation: CASSSYGQGPWGYTF.

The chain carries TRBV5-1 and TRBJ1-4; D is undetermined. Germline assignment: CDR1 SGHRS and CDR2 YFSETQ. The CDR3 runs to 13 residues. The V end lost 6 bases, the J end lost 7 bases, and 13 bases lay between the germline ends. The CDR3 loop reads CASTGRPLEKLFF. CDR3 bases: TGCGCCAGCACGGGTCGACCGCTTGAAAAACTGTTTTTT.

CDR3 loop: CASSVDRGANTGELFF. The CDR3 region has the DNA TGTGCCAGCAGCGTTGACAGGGGCGCGAACACCGGGGAGCTGTTTTTT. The chain links TRBV13 to TRBJ2-2, with 8 nucleotides matching TRBD1. The germline V gene has CDR1 PRHDT and CDR2 FYEKMQ (reference sequence). This CDR3 spans 16 amino acids. J was trimmed by 0 bases and V by 5 bases; bases with no gene match: 5.

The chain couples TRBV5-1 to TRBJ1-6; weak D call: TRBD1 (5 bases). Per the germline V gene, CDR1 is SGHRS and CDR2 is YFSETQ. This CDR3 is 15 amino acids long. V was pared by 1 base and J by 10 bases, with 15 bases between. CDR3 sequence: CASSLMGGGESPLHF. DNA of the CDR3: TGCGCCAGCAGCTTGATGGGTGGGGGGGAATCACCCCTCCACTTT. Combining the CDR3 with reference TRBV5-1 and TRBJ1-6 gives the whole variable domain KAGVTQTPRYLIKTRGQQVTLSCSPISGHRSVSWYQQTPGQGLQFLFEYFSETQRNKGNFPGRFSGRQFSNSRSEMNVSTLELGDSALYLCASSLMGGGESPLHFGNGTRLTVT.

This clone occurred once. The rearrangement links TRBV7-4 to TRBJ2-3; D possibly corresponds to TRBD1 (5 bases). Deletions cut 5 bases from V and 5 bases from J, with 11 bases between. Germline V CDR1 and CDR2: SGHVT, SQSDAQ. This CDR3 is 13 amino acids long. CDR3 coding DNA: TGTGCCAGCAGCAGCTGGACACAAGATACGCAGTATTTT. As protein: CASSSWTQDTQYF.